The 31 T cell receptor beta chains in this list originate from one sample, sequenced in a study of blood T cell repertoires in COVID-19 (dated by TCRdb to 2018 to 2021). The library was generated by the immunoSEQ multiplex PCR assay. As stored in TCRdb, this immuneACCESS dataset retains in-frame rearrangements with V and J assigned. A fraction of the clones does not appear; measured against another copy, unresolved V genes explain less than half of the discrepancy, and the remainder lacks a known reason. The sample contains 300,000 or so clones, approximately 89% of them found a single time. The top ten clonotypes cover about 8% of the sample. Sequencing was carried out using peripheral blood. These receptors all come from a woman between 45 and 65 years old who had recovered from COVID-19.

This clone was seen just once. The chain employs TRBV7-9 and TRBJ2-3, with TRBD2 as a possible D gene (6 bases). There are 14 residues in the CDR3. Germline CDR1 SEHNR, CDR2 FQNEAQ (reference sequence). Trimming took off 4 bases at V and 2 bases at J, with 10 bases between the two ends. CDR3 DNA: TGTGCCAGCAGCTCCCGCGGGGCCACAGATACGCAGTATTTT. Protein product: CASSSRGATDTQYF.

V gene TRBV11-2 combines with J gene TRBJ2-7, with 10 bases matching TRBD1. This CDR3 is built from 15 residues. The V gene's germline CDR1 is SGHAT and CDR2 FQNNGV. The V and J ends lost 4 bases and 6 bases, in that order; junction bases with no gene match: 9. CDR3 region: CASSSLGQGGTEQYF. The CDR3 nucleotides read TGTGCCAGCAGCTCACTCGGACAGGGGGGTACCGAGCAGTACTTC.

The chain recombines TRBV3-1 (or the pseudogene TRBV3-2) with TRBJ1-3; D uncertain. Deletions cut 2 bases from V and 5 bases from J, with 10 bases between. The germline V gene has CDR1 LGHDT and CDR2 YNNKEL (reference sequence). The CDR3 has 14 amino acids. CDR3 loop: CASSQPALRNTIYF. The CDR3 DNA sequence: TGTGCCAGCAGCCAACCTGCACTTCGAAACACCATATATTTT.

This clone has a single count. This chain joins TRBV19 and TRBJ2-2, with 12 bases fitting TRBD1. The J segment lost 6 bases and the V segment lost 5 bases, leaving 16 bases of the junction unmatched. Per germline, CDR1 LNHDA and CDR2 SQIVND (reference sequence). This CDR3 region has 19 residues. The CDR3 reads CASSVPGTGGEGSPGELFF. CDR3 DNA: TGTGCCAGTAGTGTCCCCGGGACAGGGGGCGAAGGTAGTCCCGGGGAGCTGTTTTTT.

V gene TRBV18 combines with J gene TRBJ1-4; 9 bases map to TRBD1. Germline V gene lookup returns CDR1 KGHSH and CDR2 LQKENI. The CDR3 has 16 amino acids. V shed 6 bases and J 7 bases; nucleotides not matched to a gene: 12. The CDR3 DNA is TGTGCCAGCTCTCAAAACAGGGGGCGCGTTAGTGAAAAACTGTTTTTT. Translation: CASSQNRGRVSEKLFF. The variable domain in full, completed from reference TRBV18 and TRBJ1-4, reads NAGVMQNPRHLVRRRGQEARLRCSPMKGHSHVYWYRQLPEEGLKFMVYLQKENIIDESGMPKERFSAEFPKEGPSILRIQQVVRGDSAAYFCASSQNRGRVSEKLFFGSGTQLSVL.

The chain couples TRBV6-5 to TRBJ2-3, with 9 nucleotides matching TRBD1. The J segment lost 3 bases and the V segment lost 6 bases, leaving 7 bases of the junction unmatched. Per the germline V gene, CDR1 is MNHEY and CDR2 is SVGAGI. There are 15 residues in the CDR3. The CDR3 sequence is CASRSTGGRTDTQYF. The CDR3 DNA follows: TGTGCCAGCAGATCGACAGGGGGTAGAACAGATACGCAGTATTTT.

The V call is TRBV11-2, the J call TRBJ1-4; D remains unclear. This CDR3 is 17 amino acids long. The V and J ends lost 6 bases and 2 bases respectively, with 19 bases between them. Germline-derived CDR1 and CDR2 are SGHAT and FQNNGV. This chain's CDR3 is CASSQSIPGGTNEKLFF. CDR3 bases: TGTGCCAGCAGTCAATCAATCCCCGGCGGTACTAATGAAAAACTGTTTTTT. Using reference TRBV11-2 and TRBJ1-4 for the parts outside the CDR3, the full variable domain is EAGVAQSPRYKIIEKRQSVAFWCNPISGHATLYWYQQILGQGPKLLIQFQNNGVVDDSQLPKDRFSAERLKGVDSTLKIQPAKLEDSAVYLCASSQSIPGGTNEKLFFGSGTQLSVL.

This chain connects TRBV3-1 (or the pseudogene TRBV3-2) to TRBJ1-2; no firm D call. Germline V gene sequence: CDR1 LGHDT, CDR2 YNNKEL (reference sequence). This CDR3 region has 12 residues. V was cut by 0 bases and J by 8 bases, with 7 bases left in between. The CDR3 DNA is TGTGCCAGCAGCCAAGACGCCAGGGGCTACACCTTC. Its protein product is CASSQDARGYTF.

The rearrangement uses TRBV7-6 and TRBJ2-7, with D maybe TRBD1 (6 bases). The CDR3 sequence is 14 residues long. Trimming took off 1 base at V and 4 bases at J, with 11 bases between the two ends. The germline V gene has CDR1 SGHVS and CDR2 FNYEAQ. In nucleotides, the CDR3 is TGTGCCAGCAGCTTAGGGACAGCGGAGTACGAGCAGTACTTC. It encodes CASSLGTAEYEQYF.

V is TRBV29-1 and J is TRBJ2-1; 13 bases are a match to TRBD2. V was clipped by 7 bases and J by 16 bases; unmatched bases: 10. CDR3 size: 12 residues. The V gene's germline CDR1 is SQVTM and CDR2 ANQGSEA. DNA of the CDR3: TGCAGCGCTGGACTAGCGGGGGAGCTTTACTTCTTC. It specifies CSAGLAGELYFF.

This chain uses TRBV2 with TRBJ1-1, with TRBD1 identical over 10 bases. Trimming cost V 5 bases and J 3 bases; bases outside gene matches: 12. CDR1 is SNHLY and CDR2 is FYNNEI in the germline V gene. This CDR3 spans 17 amino acids. The CDR3 is CASSHRQGAILDTEAFF. In DNA form, the CDR3 reads TGTGCCAGCAGTCATAGACAGGGGGCGATTTTGGACACTGAAGCTTTCTTT.

This chain connects TRBV5-1 to TRBJ1-4, with D possibly TRBD1 on 5 matching bases. The CDR3 is 16 residues long. CDR1 is SGHRS, CDR2 YFSETQ, per germline. V was pared by 4 bases and J by 0 bases, with 13 bases between. The CDR3 nucleotides are TGCGCCAGCAGCCTGCAAACAGGACCAACTAATGAAAAACTGTTTTTT. Protein sequence: CASSLQTGPTNEKLFF.

In nucleotides, the CDR3 is TGTGCCAGCAGTTTAGCTGTAGGGGTTGAGCAGTTCTTC. Translation gives CASSLAVGVEQFF. The rearrangement links TRBV12-3 or TRBV12-4 to TRBJ2-1; D is possibly TRBD1 (5 bases). The CDR3 has 13 residues. V shed 0 bases and J shed 9 bases, with 9 bases lying between them.

Concerning this clone itself: This CDR3 is also generated by other DNA sequences in the sample. The CDR3: CAWRRESTDTQYF. The CDR3 DNA follows: TGTGCCTGGAGACGGGAAAGCACAGATACGCAGTATTTT. The genes are TRBV30 and TRBJ2-3, with a possible D match to TRBD2 (5 bases). CDR1 is GTSNPN and CDR2 is SVGIG in the germline V gene (reference sequence). This CDR3 is built from 13 residues. V lost 3 bases and J 0 bases, leaving 7 bases between the germline ends.

The genes are TRBV6-5 and TRBJ2-7; the match to TRBD2 covers 7 bases. Germline-derived CDR1 and CDR2 are MNHEY and SVGAGI. V gave up 6 bases and J gave up 3 bases; unmatched junction bases: 5. The CDR3 length is 13 residues. The CDR3: CASRRGILYEQYF. CDR3 DNA sequence: TGTGCCAGCAGGCGGGGGATCCTCTACGAGCAGTACTTC.

The genes are TRBV7-9 and TRBJ2-2, with 10 nucleotides matching TRBD2. Looked up from germline, CDR1 is SEHNR and CDR2 is FQNEAQ (reference sequence). The V and J ends lost 5 bases and 4 bases, in that order; junction bases with no gene match: 7. The CDR3 extends over 16 amino acids. CDR3 region: CASSPSGSLGTGELFF. CDR3 DNA sequence: TGTGCCAGCAGCCCTAGCGGGAGCCTGGGCACCGGGGAGCTGTTTTTT.

This clone was seen repeatedly, ten times or more. CDR3: CASSPRREGHDNEQFF. As DNA, the CDR3 is TGTGCCAGCAGCCCGCGACGGGAGGGGCACGACAATGAGCAGTTCTTC. V is TRBV7-8 and J is TRBJ2-1, with TRBD2 matching 8 bases. This CDR3 has 16 residues. Trimming removed 5 bases from V and 5 bases from J; junction bases left unmatched: 11. Germline V gene sequence: CDR1 SGHVS, CDR2 FQNEAQ.

In nucleotides, the CDR3 is TGTGCCAGCAGCTTAGACACCTCTGGAAACACCATATATTTT. Protein product: CASSLDTSGNTIYF. This rearrangement joins TRBV7-9 to TRBJ1-3; D gene unclear. The CDR3 has 14 amino acids. CDR1 SEHNR and CDR2 FQNEAQ come from the germline V gene (reference sequence). Trimming took 1 base from V and 0 from J, leaving 4 bases between them.

The chain joins TRBV24-1 to TRBJ2-3; 9 bases align to TRBD2. CDR3 length equals 15 residues. Looked up from germline, CDR1 is KGHDR and CDR2 is SFDVKD. V trimming: 0 bases; J trimming: 3 bases; junction bases outside the gene matches: 0. The CDR3 sequence is CATSDLLAGTDTQYF. The CDR3 coding sequence is TGTGCCACCAGTGATTTGCTAGCGGGAACAGATACGCAGTATTTT.

The chain recombines TRBV28 with TRBJ2-7, with a weak D call TRBD2 (6 bases). Germline loops: CDR1 MDHEN, CDR2 SYDVKM. The CDR3 loop spans 14 amino acids. V dropped 6 bases and J dropped 0 bases, with 12 bases sitting between them. Written as DNA, the CDR3 is TGTGCCAGCAGAGACTCCGGGGGCTCCTACGAGCAGTACTTC. Translating it yields CASRDSGGSYEQYF. Supplemented by reference TRBV28 and TRBJ2-7, the full variable domain reads DVKVTQSSRYLVKRTGEKVFLECVQDMDHENMFWYRQDPGLGLRLIYFSYDVKMKEKGDIPEGYSVSREKKERFSLILESASTNQTSMYLCASRDSGGSYEQYFGPGTRLTVT.

The chain links TRBV29-1 to TRBJ2-1, with TRBD2 matching 13 bases. Trimming at V came to 7 bases and at J to 9 bases, leaving 6 bases not matched to a gene. The CDR3 is 13 amino acids. Germline assignment: CDR1 SQVTM and CDR2 ANQGSEA. The CDR3 nucleotides read TGCAGCGGCTCCGGGACTAGCGGGATTGAGCAGTTCTTC. This translates into CSGSGTSGIEQFF.

This rearrangement joins TRBV29-1 to TRBJ1-1; D remains unclear. There are 13 residues in the CDR3. V was shortened by 2 bases and J by 4 bases, with 11 bases between the two germline ends. Germline V gene data show CDR1 as SQVTM and CDR2 as ANQGSEA. The CDR3 nucleotides read TGCAGCGTTGAATTTCTTACGGGCACTGAAGCTTTCTTT. Amino acids: CSVEFLTGTEAFF. The full variable domain, completed using reference TRBV29-1 and TRBJ1-1, is SAVISQKPSRDICQRGTSLTIQCQVDSQVTMMFWYRQQPGQSLTLIATANQGSEATYESGFVIDKFPISRPNLTFSTLTVSNMSPEDSSIYLCSVEFLTGTEAFFGQGTRLTVV.

The CDR3 loop is CASSAVAGLTDTQYF. CDR3 sequence (DNA): TGTGCCAGCAGCGCAGTAGCGGGGCTCACAGATACGCAGTATTTT. The J gene is TRBJ2-3, the V gene TRBV9; 8 bases are a match to TRBD2. This CDR3 is 15 amino acids long. Germline V gives CDR1 SGDLS, CDR2 YYNGEE. J lost 2 bases, V lost 3 bases, and 5 bases had no gene match.

This chain connects TRBV19 to TRBJ1-1, with TRBD1 as a possible D gene (5 bases). Germline CDR1 is LNHDA and CDR2 is SQIVND (reference sequence). V was cut by 3 bases and J by 5 bases, with 10 bases left in between. This CDR3 comprises 13 residues. CDR3 in amino acids: CASSIVQGTEAFF. CDR3 DNA: TGTGCCAGTAGTATCGTTCAGGGAACTGAAGCTTTCTTT.

There are a few counts of this clone. The chain is built from TRBV19 and TRBJ1-5; 7 nucleotides match TRBD1. This CDR3 region has 14 residues. Germline values: CDR1 LNHDA, CDR2 SQIVND (reference sequence). Germline trimming cut 2 bases from V and 6 bases from J; bases unmatched to any gene: 4. CDR3 nucleotides: TGTGCCAGTAGTATAACAGGGGTGGGTCAGCCCCAGCATTTT. It translates to CASSITGVGQPQHF. Looking up the rest from reference TRBV19 and TRBJ1-5 gives the full variable domain: DGGITQSPKYLFRKEGQNVTLSCEQNLNHDAMYWYRQDPGQGLRLIYYSQIVNDFQKGDIAEGYSVSREKKESFPLTVTSAQKNPTAFYLCASSITGVGQPQHFGDGTRLSIL.

This chain uses TRBV7-9 with TRBJ1-5; D might be TRBD1 (5 bases). Germline loops: CDR1 SEHNR, CDR2 FQNEAQ (reference sequence). V was shortened by 3 bases and J by 3 bases, with 12 bases between the two germline ends. The CDR3 has 15 residues. CDR3 nucleotides: TGTGCCAGCAGCTTGTCCCAGGGTTACAATCAGCCCCAGCATTTT. The encoded protein is CASSLSQGYNQPQHF.

This clone has a single count. The chain uses TRBV10-3 and TRBJ1-6, with a tentative D call TRBD1 (6 bases). CDR1 and CDR2 (germline): ENHRY, SYGVKD. The V and J ends lost 4 bases and 8 bases respectively, with 18 bases between them. This CDR3 has 16 amino acids. CDR3: CAISGGLQGIHSPLHF. The CDR3 nucleotides are TGTGCCATCAGTGGGGGCCTACAGGGTATTCATTCACCCCTCCACTTT.

This sequence joins TRBV2 and TRBJ2-5; D perhaps matches TRBD1 (5 bases). Trimming removed 7 bases at V and 1 base at J, with 13 bases between. The CDR3 is made up of 14 amino acids. Per germline, CDR1 SNHLY and CDR2 FYNNEI. The DNA of the CDR3 is TGTGCCAGCACAAGACAGACCCCCCAAGAGACCCAGTACTTC. Its protein product is CASTRQTPQETQYF. The variable domain in full, completed from reference TRBV2 and TRBJ2-5, reads EPEVTQTPSHQVTQMGQEVILRCVPISNHLYFYWYRQILGQKVEFLVSFYNNEISEKSEIFDDQFSVERPDGSNFTLKIRSTKLEDSAMYFCASTRQTPQETQYFGPGTRLLVL.

The rearrangement uses TRBV5-1 and TRBJ2-3, with 13 nucleotides matching TRBD2. Germline CDR1 is SGHRS and CDR2 is YFSETQ. Unmatched junction bases numbered 4, after V lost 0 bases and J lost 0 bases. There are 18 residues in the CDR3. The CDR3 bases are TGCGCCAGCAGCTTGGGAGGACTAGCGGGAGCTAGCACAGATACGCAGTATTTT. Translated, it gives CASSLGGLAGASTDTQYF.

This clone was counted a single time. This chain uses TRBV12-3 or TRBV12-4 with TRBJ2-7; D is undetermined. The CDR3 sequence is 12 residues long. Trimming shortened V by 3 bases and J by 1 base, and 4 bases separated the two germline ends. CDR3 in amino acids: CASSFTSYEQYF. The CDR3 nucleotides are TGTGCCAGCAGTTTCACTTCCTACGAGCAGTACTTC.

The V and J genes are TRBV7-3 and TRBJ2-2, with D maybe TRBD1 (5 bases). Germline lookup yields CDR1 SGHTA and CDR2 FQGTGA. The V and J ends lost 2 bases and 0 bases respectively, with 7 bases between them. This CDR3 is 15 amino acids long. CDR3 bases: TGTGCCAGCAGCTTACAGGGCCCGAACACCGGGGAGCTGTTTTTT. This codes for CASSLQGPNTGELFF.